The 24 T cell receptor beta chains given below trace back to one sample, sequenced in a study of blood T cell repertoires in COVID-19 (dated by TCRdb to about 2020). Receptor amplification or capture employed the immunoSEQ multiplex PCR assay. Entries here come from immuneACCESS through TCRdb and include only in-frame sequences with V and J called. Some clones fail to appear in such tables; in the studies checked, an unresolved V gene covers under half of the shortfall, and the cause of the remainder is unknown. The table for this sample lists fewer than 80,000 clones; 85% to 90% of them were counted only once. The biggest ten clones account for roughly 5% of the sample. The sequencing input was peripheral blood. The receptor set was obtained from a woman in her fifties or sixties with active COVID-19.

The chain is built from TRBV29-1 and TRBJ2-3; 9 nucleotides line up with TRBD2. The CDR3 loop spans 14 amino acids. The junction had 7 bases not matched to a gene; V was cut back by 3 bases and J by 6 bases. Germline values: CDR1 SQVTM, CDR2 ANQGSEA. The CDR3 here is CSVDGAGGQDTQYF. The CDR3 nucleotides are TGCAGCGTTGACGGCGCGGGAGGGCAGGATACGCAGTATTTT.

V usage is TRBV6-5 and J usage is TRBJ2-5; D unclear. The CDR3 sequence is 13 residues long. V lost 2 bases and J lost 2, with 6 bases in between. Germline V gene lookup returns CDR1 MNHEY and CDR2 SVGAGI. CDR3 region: CASSYGPQETQYF. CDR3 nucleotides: TGTGCCAGCAGTTACGGGCCACAAGAGACCCAGTACTTC.

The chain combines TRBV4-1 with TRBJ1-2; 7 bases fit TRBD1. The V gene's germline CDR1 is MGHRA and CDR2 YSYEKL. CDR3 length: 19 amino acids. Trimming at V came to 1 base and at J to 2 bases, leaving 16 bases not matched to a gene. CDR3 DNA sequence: TGCGCCAGCAGCCAAGCCGCGTCAGGGAGCCCGGGACAGAACTATGGCTACACCTTC. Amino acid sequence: CASSQAASGSPGQNYGYTF.

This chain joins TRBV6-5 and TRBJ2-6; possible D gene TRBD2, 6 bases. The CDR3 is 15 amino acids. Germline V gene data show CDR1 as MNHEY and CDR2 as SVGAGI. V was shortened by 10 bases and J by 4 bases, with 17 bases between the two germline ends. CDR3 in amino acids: CATRRGDGGANVLTF. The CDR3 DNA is TGTGCCACCCGGCGCGGGGACGGGGGGGCCAACGTCCTGACTTTC.

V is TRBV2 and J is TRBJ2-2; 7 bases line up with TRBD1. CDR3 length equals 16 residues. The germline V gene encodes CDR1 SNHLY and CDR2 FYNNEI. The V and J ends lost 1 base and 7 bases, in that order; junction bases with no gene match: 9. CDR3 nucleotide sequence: TGTGCCAGCAGTGAAGTCCGGGACAGAGGGTACGGGGAGCTGTTTTTT. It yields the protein CASSEVRDRGYGELFF.

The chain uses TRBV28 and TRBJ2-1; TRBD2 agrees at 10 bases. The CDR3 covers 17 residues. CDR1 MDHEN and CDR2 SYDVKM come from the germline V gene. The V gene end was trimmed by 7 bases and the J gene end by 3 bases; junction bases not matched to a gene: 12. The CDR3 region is CASIEEREGRGYNEQFF. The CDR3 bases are TGTGCCAGCATCGAGGAGCGGGAGGGCCGTGGCTACAATGAGCAGTTCTTC.

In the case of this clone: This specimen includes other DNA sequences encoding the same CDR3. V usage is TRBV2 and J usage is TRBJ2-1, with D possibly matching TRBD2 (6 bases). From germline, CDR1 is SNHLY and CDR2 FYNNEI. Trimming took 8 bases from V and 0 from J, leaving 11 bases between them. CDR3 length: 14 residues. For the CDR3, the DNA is TGTGCCAGCCGGTCGGGAGCCTCCTACAATGAGCAGTTCTTC. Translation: CASRSGASYNEQFF. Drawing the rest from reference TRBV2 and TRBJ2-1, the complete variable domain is EPEVTQTPSHQVTQMGQEVILRCVPISNHLYFYWYRQILGQKVEFLVSFYNNEISEKSEIFDDQFSVERPDGSNFTLKIRSTKLEDSAMYFCASRSGASYNEQFFGPGTRLTVL.

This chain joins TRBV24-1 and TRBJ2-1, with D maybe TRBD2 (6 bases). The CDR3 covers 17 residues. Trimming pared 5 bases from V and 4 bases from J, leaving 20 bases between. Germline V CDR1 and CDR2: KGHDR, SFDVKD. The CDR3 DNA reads TGTGCCACCAGTGGGCGAGCGGGCCAAACAAAATACAATGAGCAGTTCTTC. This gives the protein CATSGRAGQTKYNEQFF.

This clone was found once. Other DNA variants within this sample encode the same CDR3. CDR3 DNA sequence: TGTGCCAGCAGGCGGACAGAACAAGAGACCCAGTACTTC. Protein: CASRRTEQETQYF. The chain links TRBV2 to TRBJ2-5; a possible D gene is TRBD1 (6 bases). Germline-derived CDR1 and CDR2 are SNHLY and FYNNEI. The CDR3 covers 13 residues. The V end lost 6 bases, the J end lost 2 bases, and 10 bases lay between the germline ends.

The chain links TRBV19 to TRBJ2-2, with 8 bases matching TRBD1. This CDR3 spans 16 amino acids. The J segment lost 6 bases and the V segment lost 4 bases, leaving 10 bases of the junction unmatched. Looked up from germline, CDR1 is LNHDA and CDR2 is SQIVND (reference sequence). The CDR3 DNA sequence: TGTGCCAGTAGTACCGAGGGGACAGGTTTAGCCGGGGAGCTGTTTTTT. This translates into CASSTEGTGLAGELFF. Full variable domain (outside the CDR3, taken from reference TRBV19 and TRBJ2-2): DGGITQSPKYLFRKEGQNVTLSCEQNLNHDAMYWYRQDPGQGLRLIYYSQIVNDFQKGDIAEGYSVSREKKESFPLTVTSAQKNPTAFYLCASSTEGTGLAGELFFGEGSRLTVL.

The CDR3 DNA is TGTGCCAGCAGTCCTGGGGCTGCTGAGCAGTTCTTC. It is translated as CASSPGAAEQFF. The chain carries TRBV12-3 or TRBV12-4 and TRBJ2-1; possible D gene TRBD1, 5 bases. The V end was cut by 5 bases, the J end by 9 bases, with 11 bases between. This CDR3 contains 12 residues.

This CDR3 reads CASRNSGTPYEQYF. DNA of the CDR3: TGTGCCAGCAGAAACTCCGGGACTCCTTACGAGCAGTACTTC. V gene TRBV28 combines with J gene TRBJ2-7; weak D call: TRBD2 (6 bases). Germline V gene sequence: CDR1 MDHEN, CDR2 SYDVKM. The CDR3 loop spans 14 amino acids. The V and J ends lost 6 bases and 4 bases respectively, with 16 bases between them.

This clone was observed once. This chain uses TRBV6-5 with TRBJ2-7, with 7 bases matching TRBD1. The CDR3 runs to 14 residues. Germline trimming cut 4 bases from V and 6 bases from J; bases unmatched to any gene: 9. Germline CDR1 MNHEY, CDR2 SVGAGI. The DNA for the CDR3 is TGTGCCAGCAGTTCCTACAGGGGCGGGTTCGAGCAGTACTTC. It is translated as CASSSYRGGFEQYF.

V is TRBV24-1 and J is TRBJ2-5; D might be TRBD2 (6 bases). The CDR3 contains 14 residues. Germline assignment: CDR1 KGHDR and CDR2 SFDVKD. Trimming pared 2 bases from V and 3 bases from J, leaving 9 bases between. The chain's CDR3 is CATSDWGGEETQYF. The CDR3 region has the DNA TGTGCCACCAGTGATTGGGGCGGGGAAGAGACCCAGTACTTC.

In nucleotides, the CDR3 is TGTGCCAGCAGTACAAGGGGGGAGCAGTACTTC. This sequence encodes CASSTRGEQYF. The V and J genes are TRBV2 and TRBJ2-7; tentatively, D is TRBD1 (6 bases). The CDR3 spans 11 residues. Trimming left V 5 bases short and J 7 bases short, with 9 bases between. Germline CDR1 and CDR2: SNHLY and FYNNEI.

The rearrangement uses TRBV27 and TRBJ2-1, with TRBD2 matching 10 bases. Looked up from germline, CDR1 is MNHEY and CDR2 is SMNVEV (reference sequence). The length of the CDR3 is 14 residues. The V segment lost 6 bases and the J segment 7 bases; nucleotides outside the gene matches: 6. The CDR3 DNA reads TGTGCCAGCAGCCGGACTAGCGGTAGGAATGAGCAGTTCTTC. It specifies CASSRTSGRNEQFF.

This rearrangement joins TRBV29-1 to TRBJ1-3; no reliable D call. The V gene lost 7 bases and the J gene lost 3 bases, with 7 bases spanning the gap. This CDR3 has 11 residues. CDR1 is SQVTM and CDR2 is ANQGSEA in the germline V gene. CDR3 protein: CSAASGNTIYF. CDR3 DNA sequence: TGCAGCGCGGCCAGTGGAAACACCATATATTTT.

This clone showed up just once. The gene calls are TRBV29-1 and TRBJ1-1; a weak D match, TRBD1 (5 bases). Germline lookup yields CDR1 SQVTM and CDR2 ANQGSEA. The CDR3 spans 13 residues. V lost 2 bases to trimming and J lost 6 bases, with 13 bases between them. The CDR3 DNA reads TGCAGCGTTGAAAGATTGGGGGGGGCTGAAGCTTTCTTT. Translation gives CSVERLGGAEAFF.

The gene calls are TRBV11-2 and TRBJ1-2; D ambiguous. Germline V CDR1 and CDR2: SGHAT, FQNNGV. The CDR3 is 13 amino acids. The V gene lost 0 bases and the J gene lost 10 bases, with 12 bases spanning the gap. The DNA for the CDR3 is TGTGCCAGCAGCTTAGAGTCGCTTCGAGACTACACCTTC. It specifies CASSLESLRDYTF.

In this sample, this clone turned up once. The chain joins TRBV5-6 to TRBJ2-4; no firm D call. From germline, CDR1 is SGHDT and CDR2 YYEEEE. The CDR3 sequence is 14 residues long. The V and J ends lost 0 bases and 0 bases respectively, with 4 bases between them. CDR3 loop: CASSLGRAKNIQYF. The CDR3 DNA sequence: TGTGCCAGCAGCTTGGGTAGAGCCAAAAACATTCAGTACTTC.

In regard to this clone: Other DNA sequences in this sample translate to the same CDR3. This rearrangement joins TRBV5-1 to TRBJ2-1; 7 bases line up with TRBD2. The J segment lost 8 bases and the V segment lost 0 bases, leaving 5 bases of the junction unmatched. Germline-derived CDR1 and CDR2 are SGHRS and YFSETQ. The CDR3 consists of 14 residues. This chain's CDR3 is CASSLGLASDEQFF. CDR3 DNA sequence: TGCGCCAGCAGCTTGGGACTAGCAAGCGATGAGCAGTTCTTC. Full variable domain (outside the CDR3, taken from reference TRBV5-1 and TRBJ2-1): KAGVTQTPRYLIKTRGQQVTLSCSPISGHRSVSWYQQTPGQGLQFLFEYFSETQRNKGNFPGRFSGRQFSNSRSEMNVSTLELGDSALYLCASSLGLASDEQFFGPGTRLTVL.

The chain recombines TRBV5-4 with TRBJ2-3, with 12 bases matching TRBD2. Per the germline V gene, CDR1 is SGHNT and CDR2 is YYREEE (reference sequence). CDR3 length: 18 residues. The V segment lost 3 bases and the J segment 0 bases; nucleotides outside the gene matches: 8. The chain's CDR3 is CASSSLALAGGSTDTQYF. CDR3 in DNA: TGTGCCAGCAGCTCCCTCGCACTAGCGGGGGGTAGCACAGATACGCAGTATTTT.

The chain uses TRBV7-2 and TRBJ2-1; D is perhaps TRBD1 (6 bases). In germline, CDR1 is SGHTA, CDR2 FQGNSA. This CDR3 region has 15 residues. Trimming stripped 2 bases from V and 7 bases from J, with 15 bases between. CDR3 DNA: TGTGCCAGCAGCTTACAACAGGGAGAACGAAATGAGCAGTTCTTC. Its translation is CASSLQQGERNEQFF.

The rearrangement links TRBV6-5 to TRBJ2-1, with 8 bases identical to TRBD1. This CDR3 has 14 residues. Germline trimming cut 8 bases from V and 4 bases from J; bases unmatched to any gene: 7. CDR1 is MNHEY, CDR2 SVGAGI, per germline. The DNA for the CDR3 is TGTGCCAGCCGGTCCAGGGGGCCGTACAATGAGCAGTTCTTC. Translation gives CASRSRGPYNEQFF.